These 29 T cell receptor beta chains were sequenced from one sample in a study of chemoradiotherapy in HPV16-positive cancers. Some clones are missing from TCRdb's copy, which holds only in-frame ones; the method was immunoSEQ multiplex PCR. The profile covers about 12,000 clones, with approximately 87% appearing a single time and 2.5% to 3% taken by the ten largest. The material was blood, obtained from a patient who underwent chemoradiotherapy. The source is a human donor with HPV-associated anogenital cancer.

This chain connects TRBV7-3 to TRBJ2-5, with 8 bases lining up with TRBD2. Germline V gene data show CDR1 as SGHTA and CDR2 as FQGTGA. The V and J ends lost 5 bases and 4 bases, in that order; junction bases with no gene match: 9. The CDR3 extends over 15 amino acids. CDR3 in DNA: TGTGCCAGCAGCATGACGGGCGGGGGGTCAGAGACCCAGTACTTC. Its protein is CASSMTGGGSETQYF.

This chain uses TRBV6-6 with TRBJ2-5; TRBD2 matches at 11 bases. CDR3 length: 15 amino acids. J lost 5 bases, V lost 7 bases, and 9 bases had no gene match. Germline CDR1 MNHNY, CDR2 SVGAGI (reference sequence). The CDR3 DNA reads TGTGCCAGCACCAGACTAGCGGGGACGAGGGAGACCCAGTACTTC. Protein product: CASTRLAGTRETQYF.

The rearrangement joins TRBV7-9 to TRBJ2-4; D gene unclear. The V gene's germline CDR1 is SEHNR and CDR2 FQNEAQ (reference sequence). The CDR3 runs to 16 residues. Trimming pared 4 bases from V and 0 bases from J, leaving 13 bases between. CDR3 sequence reads: CASSSPLSEAKNIQYF. CDR3 sequence (DNA): TGTGCCAGCAGCTCTCCCTTGAGTGAAGCCAAAAACATTCAGTACTTC. Complete variable domain (other parts from reference TRBV7-9 and TRBJ2-4): DTGVSQNPRHKITKRGQNVTFRCDPISEHNRLYWYRQTLGQGPEFLTYFQNEAQLEKSRLLSDRFSAERPKGSFSTLEIQRTEQGDSAMYLCASSSPLSEAKNIQYFGAGTRLSVL.

This clone was found a few times. This chain joins TRBV19 and TRBJ1-1, with 10 positions matching TRBD1. The CDR3 contains 13 residues. V dropped 5 bases and J dropped 6; count of bases not matched to a gene: 3. Germline CDR1 is LNHDA and CDR2 is SQIVND (reference sequence). CDR3 sequence (DNA): TGTGCCAGTAGTCCCGGGACAGGGGCTGAAGCTTTCTTT. Protein product: CASSPGTGAEAFF. The entire variable domain, with the rest obtained from reference TRBV19 and TRBJ1-1, is as follows: DGGITQSPKYLFRKEGQNVTLSCEQNLNHDAMYWYRQDPGQGLRLIYYSQIVNDFQKGDIAEGYSVSREKKESFPLTVTSAQKNPTAFYLCASSPGTGAEAFFGQGTRLTVV.

The V call is TRBV6-1, the J call TRBJ2-7, with 7 bases identical to TRBD2. The V gene's germline CDR1 is MNHNS and CDR2 SASEGT. V was pared by 5 bases and J by 5 bases, with 12 bases of the junction left unmatched. The CDR3 is 15 residues long. The CDR3 sequence is CASSSRTGGGNEQYF. CDR3 DNA: TGTGCCAGCAGTTCCCGGACGGGAGGAGGGAACGAGCAGTACTTC.

In its sample, this clone was seen a few times. This chain connects TRBV7-9 to TRBJ1-2; perhaps TRBD1 as D (6 bases). V lost 11 bases and J 8 bases, leaving 24 bases between the germline ends. Germline CDR1 is SEHNR and CDR2 is FQNEAQ (reference sequence). The CDR3 runs 14 residues. The DNA for the CDR3 is TGTGCCGCAACCGGGGGCGCTTCTACGAGCGGCTACACCTTC. It codes for CAATGGASTSGYTF.

This sequence joins TRBV4-2 and TRBJ1-2; tentative D call: TRBD1 (5 bases). With 8 bases removed from V and 4 bases from J, the gap between germline ends came to 26 bases. CDR3 length equals 17 residues. Germline CDR1 LGHNA, CDR2 YNFKEQ. CDR3 region: CASASISVLGRVYGYTF. The CDR3 DNA follows: TGTGCCAGCGCTTCCATCTCTGTCTTGGGACGGGTCTATGGCTACACCTTC.

The chain is built from TRBV27 and TRBJ2-5; D perhaps matches TRBD2 (5 bases). Trimming stripped 5 bases from V and 7 bases from J, with 11 bases between. Germline-derived CDR1 and CDR2 are MNHEY and SMNVEV (reference sequence). CDR3 length: 12 residues. CDR3 residues: CASSVAGVTQYF. CDR3 nucleotides: TGTGCCAGCAGTGTCGCCGGGGTGACCCAGTACTTC.

CDR3 protein: CASSYTGTPSGRGYTF. CDR3 nucleotides: TGTGCCAGCAGCTATACCGGGACCCCGAGCGGACGGGGCTACACCTTC. V usage is TRBV7-9 and J usage is TRBJ1-2, with a possible D match to TRBD1 (5 bases). CDR3 length: 16 residues. With 4 bases removed from V and 8 bases from J, the gap between germline ends came to 23 bases. Germline assignment: CDR1 SEHNR and CDR2 FQNEAQ (reference sequence).

This chain links TRBV25-1 with TRBJ1-2; 7 bases agree with TRBD1. This CDR3 has 14 residues. CDR1 and CDR2 from the germline V gene are MGHDK and SYGVNS. Germline trimming cut 3 bases from V and 4 bases from J; bases unmatched to any gene: 5. This CDR3 reads CASSDAGQSYGYTF. For the CDR3, the DNA is TGTGCCAGCAGTGATGCGGGACAGTCCTATGGCTACACCTTC.

In DNA form, the CDR3 reads TGTGCCAGCAGTGAAACTAGCGGGGGCTACAATGAGCAGTTCTTC. This translates into CASSETSGGYNEQFF. The chain has TRBV6-1 and TRBJ2-1; 11 bases line up with TRBD2. The CDR3 runs 15 residues. V gave up 2 bases and J gave up 3 bases; unmatched junction bases: 0. Germline V gene sequence: CDR1 MNHNS, CDR2 SASEGT.

This chain connects TRBV4-1 to TRBJ2-1, with D perhaps assigned TRBD1 or TRBD2 (5 bases each). Trimming took 1 base from V and 8 from J, leaving 15 bases between them. CDR3 length equals 15 residues. CDR1 is MGHRA and CDR2 is YSYEKL in the germline V gene. The CDR3 nucleotides read TGCGCCAGCAGCCAAGGGGGGATGGCTCGCGATGAGCAGTTCTTC. Protein product: CASSQGGMARDEQFF.

As to this clone: The junction does not match germline at one end; this may be a read error. V usage is TRBV7-9 and J usage is TRBJ1-3, with D maybe TRBD1 (6 bases). CDR1 and CDR2 (germline): SEHNR, FQNEAQ (reference sequence). The CDR3 contains 15 residues. CDR3 residues: CASSEQTGFRGPRDF. CDR3 in DNA: TGTGCCAGCAGCGAGCAAACAGGGTTTAGGGGTCCGAGAGATTTT.

The rearrangement uses TRBV10-1 and TRBJ2-7, with D perhaps TRBD1 (6 bases). This CDR3 contains 16 residues. Germline V gives CDR1 WNHNN, CDR2 SYGVQD (reference sequence). The germline V and J ends were trimmed by 2 bases and 4 bases, with 18 bases remaining between them. CDR3 residues: CASSEGQCLRKYEQYF. The CDR3 bases are TGCGCCAGCAGTGAGGGACAGTGCCTAAGAAAGTACGAGCAGTACTTC.

The rearrangement links TRBV7-2 to TRBJ1-2; TRBD1 aligns across 8 bases. This CDR3 is built from 15 residues. Germline values: CDR1 SGHTA, CDR2 FQGNSA. V was clipped by 5 bases and J by 3 bases; unmatched bases: 8. This CDR3 is CASSPYTDRDYGYTF. The CDR3 region has the DNA TGTGCCAGCAGCCCCTACACGGACAGGGACTATGGCTACACCTTC.

This chain links TRBV7-9 with TRBJ1-2; 8 bases match TRBD1. Germline V gives CDR1 SEHNR, CDR2 FQNEAQ (reference sequence). Losses at the gene ends were 5 bases for V and 6 bases for J; bases not matched to a gene: 8. The CDR3 has 14 residues. CDR3 nucleotide sequence: TGTGCCAGCAGCCCCCGGACAGGGCGGGATGGCTACACCTTC. It codes for CASSPRTGRDGYTF.

The chain joins TRBV5-1 to TRBJ2-2; 8 nucleotides align to TRBD2. V gave up 3 bases and J gave up 1 base; unmatched junction bases: 8. Germline V lookup: CDR1 SGHRS, CDR2 YFSETQ. The CDR3 totals 17 residues. CDR3 sequence: CASSWGVLAGNTGELFF. The DNA for the CDR3 is TGCGCCAGCAGCTGGGGGGTCCTAGCGGGGAACACCGGGGAGCTGTTTTTT.

V is TRBV5-1 and J is TRBJ1-1, with D maybe TRBD1 (6 bases). This CDR3 has 14 residues. Germline-derived CDR1 and CDR2 are SGHRS and YFSETQ. Trimming cost V 0 bases and J 5 bases, with 11 bases left between them. CDR3 coding DNA: TGCGCCAGCAGCTTGGGGGGTCAGGGGACTGAAGCTTTCTTT. Encoded protein: CASSLGGQGTEAFF.

The chain joins TRBV5-6 to TRBJ2-6; TRBD1 matches 7 bases. The CDR3 is 19 amino acids. Losses at the gene ends were 3 bases for V and 0 bases for J; bases not matched to a gene: 12. The germline V gene has CDR1 SGHDT and CDR2 YYEEEE. The CDR3 here is CASSSYRTGQSSGANVLTF. The CDR3 DNA is TGTGCCAGCAGCTCATACCGAACGGGACAGAGCTCTGGGGCCAACGTCCTGACTTTC.

This sequence joins TRBV7-3 and TRBJ2-7; 7 bases agree with TRBD1. The CDR3 covers 15 residues. Germline values: CDR1 SGHTA, CDR2 FQGTGA. The ends lost 5 bases at V and 0 bases at J; junction bases unmatched: 7. The CDR3: CASSEFSGGSYEQYF. The CDR3 region has the DNA TGTGCCAGCAGCGAATTTTCAGGGGGCTCCTACGAGCAGTACTTC.

This chain joins TRBV6-4 and TRBJ2-2; TRBD2 matches at 7 bases. Germline CDR1 reads MRHNA; CDR2 reads SNTAGT. The CDR3 length is 14 residues. After removal of 6 bases from V and 6 bases from J, the junction contained 7 bases not matched to a gene. The CDR3 is CASRGLAAAGELFF. The CDR3, as DNA: TGTGCCAGCAGAGGGCTAGCGGCGGCCGGGGAGCTGTTTTTT.

This chain links TRBV29-1 with TRBJ1-4; D gene uncertain. V was clipped by 4 bases and J by 4 bases, with 7 bases between them. Germline values: CDR1 SQVTM, CDR2 ANQGSEA. The CDR3 sequence is 12 residues long. The CDR3 sequence: CSVVEGNEKLFF. In DNA, the CDR3 is TGCAGCGTTGTGGAGGGTAATGAAAAACTGTTTTTT.

The rearrangement links TRBV19 to TRBJ1-5; tentatively, D is TRBD1 (6 bases). The CDR3 runs to 14 residues. The germline CDR1 and CDR2 sequences are LNHDA and SQIVND (reference sequence). Trimming left V 1 base short and J 4 bases short, with 8 bases between. Written as DNA, the CDR3 is TGTGCCAGTAGTATAGGCCAGGGGAATCAGCCCCAGCATTTT. It specifies CASSIGQGNQPQHF.

The rearrangement joins TRBV11-1 to TRBJ2-7; D is unclear. This CDR3 has 14 amino acids. V was trimmed by 2 bases and J by 3 bases, leaving 11 bases between them. CDR1 SGHAT and CDR2 FQDESV come from the germline V gene (reference sequence). CDR3 coding DNA: TGTGCCAGCAGCTTAAGCCAATCTCGCTACGAGCAGTACTTC. Amino acid sequence: CASSLSQSRYEQYF.

V gene TRBV27 combines with J gene TRBJ1-5, with 8 positions matching TRBD1. The CDR3 runs 17 residues. The V gene end was trimmed by 2 bases and the J gene end by 7 bases; junction bases not matched to a gene: 13. The germline gives CDR1 MNHEY, CDR2 SMNVEV (reference sequence). The CDR3 here is CASSLLVSGGAEQPQHF. CDR3 nucleotide sequence: TGTGCCAGCAGTTTACTAGTGTCAGGGGGCGCGGAGCAGCCCCAGCATTTT.

This clone was recorded only once. The V call is TRBV30, the J call TRBJ1-5; D is ambiguous. V was clipped by 1 base and J by 4 bases, with 11 bases between them. The CDR3 extends over 14 amino acids. Germline CDR1 reads GTSNPN; CDR2 reads SVGIG (reference sequence). CDR3 sequence reads: CAWSDIADNQPQHF. Written as DNA, the CDR3 is TGTGCCTGGAGTGATATAGCGGATAATCAGCCCCAGCATTTT.

V gene TRBV6-1 combines with J gene TRBJ1-2; D call uncertain. Trimming removed 7 bases from V and 5 bases from J, with 11 bases in between. Germline CDR1 reads MNHNS; CDR2 reads SASEGT. CDR3 length: 12 residues. The CDR3 nucleotides read TGTGCCAGCATGGTGAACGTTTATGGCTACACCTTC. Its protein is CASMVNVYGYTF.

This rearrangement joins TRBV5-1 to TRBJ1-1; D is perhaps TRBD1 (5 bases). The V end lost 2 bases, the J end lost 1 base, and 12 bases lay between the germline ends. This CDR3 is built from 15 residues. Germline CDR1 is SGHRS and CDR2 is YFSETQ. For the CDR3, the DNA is TGCGCCAGCAGCTTAACCGGGACCCAGAACACTGAAGCTTTCTTT. Translating gives CASSLTGTQNTEAFF.

J is TRBJ2-6 and V is TRBV5-1; 7 bases align to TRBD1. Unmatched junction bases numbered 9, after V lost 2 bases and J lost 1 base. CDR3 length: 18 amino acids. Germline CDR1 reads SGHRS; CDR2 reads YFSETQ. The CDR3: CASSLFPGTASGANVLTF. DNA for the CDR3: TGCGCCAGCAGCTTATTCCCCGGGACAGCGTCTGGGGCCAACGTCCTGACTTTC.